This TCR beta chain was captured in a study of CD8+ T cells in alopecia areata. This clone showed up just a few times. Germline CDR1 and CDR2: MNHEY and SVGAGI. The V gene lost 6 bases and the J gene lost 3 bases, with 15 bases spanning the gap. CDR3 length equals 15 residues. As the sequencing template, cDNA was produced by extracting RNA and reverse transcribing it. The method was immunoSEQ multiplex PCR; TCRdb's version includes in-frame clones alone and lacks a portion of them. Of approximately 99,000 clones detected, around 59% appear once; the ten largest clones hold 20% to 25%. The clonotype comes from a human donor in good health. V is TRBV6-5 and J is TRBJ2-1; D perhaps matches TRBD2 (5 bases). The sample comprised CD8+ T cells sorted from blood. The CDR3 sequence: CASSPRLGDYNEQFF. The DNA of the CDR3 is TGTGCCAGCAGCCCTCGCCTCGGGGACTACAATGAGCAGTTCTTC.